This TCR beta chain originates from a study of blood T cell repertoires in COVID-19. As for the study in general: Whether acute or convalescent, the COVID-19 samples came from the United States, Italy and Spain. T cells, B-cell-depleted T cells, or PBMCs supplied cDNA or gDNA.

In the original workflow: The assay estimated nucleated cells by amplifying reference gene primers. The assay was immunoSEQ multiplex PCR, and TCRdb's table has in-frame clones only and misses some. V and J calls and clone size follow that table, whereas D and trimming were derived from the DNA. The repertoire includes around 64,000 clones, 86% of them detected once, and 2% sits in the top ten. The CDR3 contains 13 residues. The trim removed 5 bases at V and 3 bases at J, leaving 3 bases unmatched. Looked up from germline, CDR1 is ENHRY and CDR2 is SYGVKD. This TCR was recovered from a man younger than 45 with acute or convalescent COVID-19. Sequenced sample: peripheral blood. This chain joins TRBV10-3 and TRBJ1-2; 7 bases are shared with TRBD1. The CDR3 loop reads CAISTGEDYGYTF. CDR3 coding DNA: TGTGCCATCAGTACAGGGGAAGACTATGGCTACACCTTC.